This note documents a single TCR beta chain sequence. Sequencing used immunoSEQ multiplex PCR; TCRdb keeps in-frame clones, though not all of them. The sample lists around 74,000 clones, roughly 85% occurring once. This sample was taken from a study of blood T cell repertoires in COVID-19. Study-level background: There were acute and convalescent COVID-19 samples, and they came from the United States, Italy and Spain. The cDNA or gDNA used as material had been derived from T cells, B-cell-depleted T cells, or PBMCs.

The CDR3 is 15 residues long. Germline CDR1 reads LGHDT; CDR2 reads YNNKEL (reference sequence). The V gene lost 4 bases and the J gene lost 4 bases, with 14 bases spanning the gap. Sequencing was done on a sample of peripheral blood. The source of this sequence is a man aged 30 to 45 with acute or convalescent COVID-19. This chain joins TRBV3-1 (or the pseudogene TRBV3-2) and TRBJ1-5, with D possibly matching TRBD1 (6 bases). CDR3 loop: CASSRATGPNQPQHF. Written as DNA, the CDR3 is TGTGCCAGCAGCCGAGCAACAGGGCCAAATCAGCCCCAGCATTTT.